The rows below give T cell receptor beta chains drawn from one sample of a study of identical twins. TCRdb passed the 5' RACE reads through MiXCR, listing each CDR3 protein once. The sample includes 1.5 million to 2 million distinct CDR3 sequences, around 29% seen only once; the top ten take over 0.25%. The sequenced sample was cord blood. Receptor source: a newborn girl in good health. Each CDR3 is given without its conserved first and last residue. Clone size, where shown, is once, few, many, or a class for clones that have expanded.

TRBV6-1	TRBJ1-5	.	ASSESGHRYSNQPQH
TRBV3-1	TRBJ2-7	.	ASSPQGQGIHEQY
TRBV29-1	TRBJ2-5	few	SSGRAQETQY
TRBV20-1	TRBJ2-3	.	SARDPAGPTDTQY
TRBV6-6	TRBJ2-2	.	ASSYSIQNTGELF
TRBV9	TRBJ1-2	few	ASSPRGARHGYT
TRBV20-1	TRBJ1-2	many	SALDRDYGYT
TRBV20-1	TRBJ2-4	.	SARDGRAAKNIQY
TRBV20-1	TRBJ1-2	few	SASKGAVAEGYT
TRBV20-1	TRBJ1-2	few	SARTAPSGYT
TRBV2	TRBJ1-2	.	ASSEALRGGYT
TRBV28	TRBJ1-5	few	ASSYRGGGGNQPQH
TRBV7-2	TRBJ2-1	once	ASSLVGLAGVREQF
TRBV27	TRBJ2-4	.	ASSRGPQGIQY
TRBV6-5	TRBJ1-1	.	ASRLHQNTEAF
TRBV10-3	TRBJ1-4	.	AIRGQGEKLF
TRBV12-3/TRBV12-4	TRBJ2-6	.	ASSSGTGRTRSGANVLT
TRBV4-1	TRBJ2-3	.	ASSQVGHDRYTDTQY
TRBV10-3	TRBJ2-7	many	AISELAGSYEQY
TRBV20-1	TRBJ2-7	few	SASQQVNEQY
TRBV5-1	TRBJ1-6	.	ASSSTGYGANSPLH
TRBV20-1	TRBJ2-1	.	SANGRLAGFSSYNEQF
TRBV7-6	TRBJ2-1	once	ASSLGQGRPYNEQF
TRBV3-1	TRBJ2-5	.	ASSQKWLAGEGEY
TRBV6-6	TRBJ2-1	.	ASKRQASYNEQF
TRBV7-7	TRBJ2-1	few	ASSSGLAGIEEQF
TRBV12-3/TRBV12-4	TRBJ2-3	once	ASSFGRVVSADTQY
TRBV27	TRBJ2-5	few	ASSSRFSGGQETQY
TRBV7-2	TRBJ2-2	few	ASNPQNTGELF
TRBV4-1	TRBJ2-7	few	ASSQEVRTSSYEQY
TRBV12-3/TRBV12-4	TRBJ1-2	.	ASSPPPAGYGYT
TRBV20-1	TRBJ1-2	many	SAKGGYGYT
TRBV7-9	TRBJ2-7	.	ASSLARLGHYEQY
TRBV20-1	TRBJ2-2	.	SANGPGELF
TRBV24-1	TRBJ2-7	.	ATSDFPGTRNEQY
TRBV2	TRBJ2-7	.	ASRSRGHPTQY
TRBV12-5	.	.	ASGLGRTGGSYNEQY
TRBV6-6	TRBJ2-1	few	ASTPYSLQGTNEQF
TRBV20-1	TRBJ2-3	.	SARDPSGVPDTQY
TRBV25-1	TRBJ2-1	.	ASSELAGVDEQF
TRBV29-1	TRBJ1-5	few	SVAGPNQPQH
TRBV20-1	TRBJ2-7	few	SARDSPEQY
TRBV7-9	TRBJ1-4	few	ASSSVPNEKLF
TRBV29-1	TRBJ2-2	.	SASRLHGTGELF
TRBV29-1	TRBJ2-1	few	SVERQGAGNEQF
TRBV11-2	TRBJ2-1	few	ASSLGGRRYEQF
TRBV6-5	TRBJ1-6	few	ASRAPGLRRIH
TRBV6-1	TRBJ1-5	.	ASREQGLGNQPQH
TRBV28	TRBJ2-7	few	ASRYFTTGAYEQY
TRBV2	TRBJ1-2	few	ASLGQETYGYT
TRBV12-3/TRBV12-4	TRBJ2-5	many	ASSFLAGVAQY
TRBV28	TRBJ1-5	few	ASTFGGPSNQPQH
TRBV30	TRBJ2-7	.	AWSYTYNEQY
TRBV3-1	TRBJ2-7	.	ASSQGEVSSYEQY
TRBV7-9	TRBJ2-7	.	ASSSPPLYEQY
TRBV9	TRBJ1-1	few	ASSGRDIIGGEAF
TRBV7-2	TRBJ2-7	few	ASSLVGTSGGAAYEQY
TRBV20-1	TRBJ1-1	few	SARDLGANTEAF
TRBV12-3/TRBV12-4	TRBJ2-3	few	ASSLWGGATDTQY